This entry describes one T cell receptor (beta chain). The RNA, roughly 0.45 to 1 ug, was put through reverse transcription using random hexamers. TCRdb ran MiXCR on the immunoSEQ multiplex PCR reads and lists one entry per CDR3 protein. The sample includes 250,000 to 300,000 distinct CDR3 sequences, 80% to 90% of them seen just once. Sequencing of TCR beta was performed on blood CD8+ and CD4+ T cells. The data are from a study of CD8 T cells in Susac syndrome. V was cut by 0 bases and J by 4 bases, with 12 bases left in between. CDR3 size: 15 residues. Germline V gives CDR1 SEHNR, CDR2 FQNEAQ (reference sequence).

The sequencing sample was made of CD8+ T cells from PBMCs. The receptor's source is a human donor with multiple sclerosis. The rearrangement joins TRBV7-9 to TRBJ1-1, with a possible D match to TRBD1 (5 bases). CDR3 nucleotides: TGTGCCAGCAGCTTAGCTCACGACAGCGTCACTGAAGCTTTCTTT. Its translation: CASSLAHDSVTEAFF.